Shown below are 5 T cell receptor beta chains from a single sample sequenced in a study of identical twins. In TCRdb, the 5' RACE reads were re-called with MiXCR into one record per CDR3 protein. Counted here are about 240,000 distinct CDR3 sequences, about 10% occurring once; the ten biggest clones make up more than 8%. Specimen: memory T cells sorted from blood. These receptor sequences come from a man aged 45-65 years in good health.

This clonotype was seen a few times. The V and J genes are TRBV5-1 and TRBJ2-4, with TRBD2 identical over 9 bases. The CDR3 loop spans 16 amino acids. V lost 0 bases to trimming and J lost 9 bases; unmatched junction nucleotides: 10. Germline lookup yields CDR1 SGHRS and CDR2 YFSETQ. CDR3: CASSLDLAGPWGIQYF. CDR3 coding DNA: TGCGCCAGCAGCTTGGACCTAGCGGGGCCATGGGGCATTCAGTACTTC.

The table lists this clonotype with many counts. The chain uses TRBV5-5 and TRBJ1-1; D unresolved. This CDR3 has 14 residues. The V gene lost 1 base and the J gene lost 0 bases, with 7 bases spanning the gap. CDR1 is SGHKS, CDR2 YYEKEE, per germline (reference sequence). The CDR3: CASSLKQMNTEAFF. The CDR3 coding sequence is TGTGCCAGCAGCTTGAAACAGATGAACACTGAAGCTTTCTTT.

This clonotype came up many times. The chain has TRBV7-2 and TRBJ2-1; D gene uncertain. The V gene's germline CDR1 is SGHTA and CDR2 FQGNSA. The ends were cut back, 5 bases at V and 10 bases at J, with 9 bases in the middle. This CDR3 contains 11 residues. The CDR3, as DNA: TGTGCCAGCAGCCCATTGGGAGAGCAGTTCTTC. Protein product: CASSPLGEQFF.

V gene TRBV2 combines with J gene TRBJ2-1; D is perhaps TRBD1 (5 bases). The germline gives CDR1 SNHLY, CDR2 FYNNEI. The CDR3 covers 14 residues. Trimming stripped 2 bases from V and 4 bases from J, with 9 bases between. This CDR3 reads CASSEQGGYNEQFF. The CDR3 bases are TGTGCCAGCAGTGAACAGGGCGGTTACAATGAGCAGTTCTTC.

This clonotype was seen many times. The chain couples TRBV7-2 to TRBJ1-2; a possible D gene is TRBD1 (5 bases). The CDR3 extends over 15 amino acids. Germline lookup yields CDR1 SGHTA and CDR2 FQGNSA. The V and J ends lost 0 bases and 4 bases respectively, with 12 bases between them. As DNA, the CDR3 is TGTGCCAGCAGCTTAGCGGGGACGGCTCTCTATGGCTACACCTTC. Encoded protein: CASSLAGTALYGYTF.